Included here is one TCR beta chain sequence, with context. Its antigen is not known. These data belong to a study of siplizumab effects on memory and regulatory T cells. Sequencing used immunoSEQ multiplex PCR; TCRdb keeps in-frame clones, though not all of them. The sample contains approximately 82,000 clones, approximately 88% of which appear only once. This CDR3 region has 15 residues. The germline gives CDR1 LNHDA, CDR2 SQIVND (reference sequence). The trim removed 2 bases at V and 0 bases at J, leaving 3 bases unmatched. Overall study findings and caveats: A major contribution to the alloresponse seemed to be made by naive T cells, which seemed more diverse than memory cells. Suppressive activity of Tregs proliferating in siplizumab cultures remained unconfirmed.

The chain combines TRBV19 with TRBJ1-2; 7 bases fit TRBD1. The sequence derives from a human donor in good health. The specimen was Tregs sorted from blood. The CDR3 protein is CASSIFGTANYGYTF. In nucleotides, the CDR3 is TGTGCCAGTAGTATATTTGGGACAGCTAACTATGGCTACACCTTC.